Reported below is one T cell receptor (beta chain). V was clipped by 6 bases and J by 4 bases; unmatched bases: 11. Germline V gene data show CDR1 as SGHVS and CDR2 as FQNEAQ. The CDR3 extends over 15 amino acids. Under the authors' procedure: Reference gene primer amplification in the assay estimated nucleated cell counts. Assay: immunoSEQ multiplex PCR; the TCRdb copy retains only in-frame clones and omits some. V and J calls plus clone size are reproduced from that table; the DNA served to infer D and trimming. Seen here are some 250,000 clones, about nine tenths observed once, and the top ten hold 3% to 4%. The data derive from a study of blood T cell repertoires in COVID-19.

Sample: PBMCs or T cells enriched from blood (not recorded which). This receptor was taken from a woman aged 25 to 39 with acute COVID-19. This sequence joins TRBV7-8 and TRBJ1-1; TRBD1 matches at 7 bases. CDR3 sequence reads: CASSAPGTVLTEAFF. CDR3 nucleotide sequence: TGTGCCAGCAGTGCACCAGGGACAGTCCTCACTGAAGCTTTCTTT.